This T cell receptor (beta chain) was captured in a study of T cells in Graves' hyperthyroidism and ophthalmopathy. About the research overall: Specimen type is peripheral blood, collected at initial diagnosis prior to any treatment. Study-level results: Most thyroid clonotypes that were expanded above 0.001 also turned up in blood. Separation of ophthalmopathy from stable hyperthyroidism was achieved by a 13 V-J model.

This clonotype has at least ten counts. The target antigen is unknown. Uncontrolled infection, other autoimmune disease, pregnancy or lactation disqualified patients from enrolment. TCR beta CDR3 sequences were amplified from RNA transcripts. With the HTBI primer set, the TCR CDR3 went through a first round of RT-PCR. MiXCR, applied by TCRdb to the multiplex PCR reads, yields one record per CDR3 protein. The table records approximately 270,000 distinct CDR3 sequences, roughly 15% of them present only once. V lost 6 bases, J lost 0 bases, and 15 bases lay in between. Germline V CDR1 and CDR2: SEHNR, FQNEAQ (reference sequence). The CDR3 sequence is 15 residues long.

The chain combines TRBV7-9 with TRBJ2-7; D possibly corresponds to TRBD2 (6 bases). The receptor's source is a woman aged 40 to 55 with Graves' hyperthyroidism that later progressed to Graves' ophthalmopathy. The sequenced sample was blood. The DNA of the CDR3 is TGTGCCAGCAGTGCCGGGACTCCTTTCTCCTACGAGCAGTACTTC. This translates into CASSAGTPFSYEQYF.